The clone carrying this TCR beta chain was seen at least ten times. What it binds is not known. The data originate from a study of T-cell memory formation after mild COVID-19. Study information: Across donors, TCR clusters were largely donor specific. Study-wide points: Pre-infection memory showed some responding clones, and this suggested that cross-reactive memory joined.

Between the trimmed V and J ends, which lost 8 bases and 4 bases, there was a span of 17 bases. The CDR3 sequence is 15 residues long. Germline V lookup: CDR1 SGHTA, CDR2 FQGNSA. UMIs and sample barcodes were carried by the TCR alpha and TCR beta cDNA libraries that 5'RACE produced using constant-segment primers. TCRdb reprocessed the 5' RACE reads via MiXCR and lists one record per CDR3 protein. The sample carries 580,000 or so distinct CDR3 sequences, roughly 17% recorded once. Specimen: PBMCs or a T cell subset sorted from them (not recorded which). This chain uses TRBV7-2 with TRBJ2-2, with D perhaps matching TRBD2 (5 bases). This clonotype was sampled from an adult woman who had mild COVID-19 (a few samples of this study predate the infection). Cell type and time point are not known. The CDR3 region is CASGRRGRGTGELFF. In DNA, the CDR3 is TGTGCCAGCGGACGACGCGGGCGCGGCACCGGGGAGCTGTTTTTT.